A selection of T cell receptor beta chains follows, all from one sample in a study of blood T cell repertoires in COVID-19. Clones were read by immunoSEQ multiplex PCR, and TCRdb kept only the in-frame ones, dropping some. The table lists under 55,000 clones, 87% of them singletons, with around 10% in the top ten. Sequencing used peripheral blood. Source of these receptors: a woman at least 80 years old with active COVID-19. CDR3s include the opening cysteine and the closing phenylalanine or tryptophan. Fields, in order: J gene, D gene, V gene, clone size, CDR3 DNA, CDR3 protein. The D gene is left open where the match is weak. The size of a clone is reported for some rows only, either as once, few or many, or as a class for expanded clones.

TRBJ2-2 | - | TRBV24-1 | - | TGTGCCAGGAGGGTCGGGCAAAGAACCGGGGAGCTGTTTTTT | CARRVGQRTGELFF
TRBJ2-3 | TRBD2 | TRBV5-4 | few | TGTGCCAGCAGCGCGGGACAGGTGAGGACTAGCGGGCGCACAGATACGCAGTATTTT | CASSAGQVRTSGRTDTQYF
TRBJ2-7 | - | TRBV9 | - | TGTGCCAGCAGCGTAGCTACCGGGGGACCCTACGAGCAGTACTTC | CASSVATGGPYEQYF
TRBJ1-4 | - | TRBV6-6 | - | TGTGCCACCTACGAGAGGGAAGGAGGTGAAAAACTGTTTTTT | CATYEREGGEKLFF
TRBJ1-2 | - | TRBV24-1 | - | TGTGCCACCAGTGATCCGGCGGTAGGTAACTATGGCTACACCTTC | CATSDPAVGNYGYTF
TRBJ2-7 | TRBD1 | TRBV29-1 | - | TGCAGCGTTACCGCCGGGACAGGGGGCTACGAGCAGTACTTC | CSVTAGTGGYEQYF
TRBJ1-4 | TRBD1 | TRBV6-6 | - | TGTGCCAGCAGTTACGGGGGACAGGTTGATGAAAAACTGTTTTTT | CASSYGGQVDEKLFF
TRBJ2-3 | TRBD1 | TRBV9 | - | TGTGCCAGCAGCGTGGGACAGGGGGCTACAGATACGCAGTATTTT | CASSVGQGATDTQYF
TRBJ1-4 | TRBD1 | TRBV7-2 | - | TGTGCCAGCAGCCTGGACAGGGGTTGGGATGAAAAACTGTTTTTT | CASSLDRGWDEKLFF
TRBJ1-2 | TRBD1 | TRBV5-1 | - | TGCGCCAGCAGCGCCCGGACAGGGGGTAACTATGGCTACACCTTC | CASSARTGGNYGYTF
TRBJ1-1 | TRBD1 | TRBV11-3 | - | TGTGCCAGCAGCTGGCCAGGGGGCACTGAAGCTTTCTTT | CASSWPGGTEAFF
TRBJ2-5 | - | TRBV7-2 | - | TGTGCCAGCAGCTTAAACGGGGGGCACCAAGAGACCCAGTACTTC | CASSLNGGHQETQYF
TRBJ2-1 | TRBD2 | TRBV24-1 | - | TGTGCCACCAGTGATCATCTAGCGGGTGGTGTGACCTACAATGAGCAGTTCTTC | CATSDHLAGGVTYNEQFF
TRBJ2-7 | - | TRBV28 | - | TGTGCCAGCAGTTTAACAGCCTACGAGCAGTACTTC | CASSLTAYEQYF
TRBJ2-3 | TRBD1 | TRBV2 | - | TGTGCCAGCAGTCGACAGGGCCTAGGCACAGATACGCAGTATTTT | CASSRQGLGTDTQYF
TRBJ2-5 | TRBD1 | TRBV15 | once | TGTGCCACCAGCAGAGGGGACAGGGAAGGCCAAGAGACCCAGTACTTC | CATSRGDREGQETQYF
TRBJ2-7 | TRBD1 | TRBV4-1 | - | TGCGCCAGCAGCCCATATGGGACAGGGGGCATCTACGAGCAGTACTTC | CASSPYGTGGIYEQYF